The clone carrying this T cell receptor beta chain has only a few counts. Its antigen is undetermined. This entry comes from a study of post-analysis software for immune sequencing data. About the research overall: Clinical courses comprised relapsing-remitting, secondary progressive and progressive-relapsing multiple sclerosis.

Unique molecular identifiers had been added to the TCR beta cDNA libraries. One entry per CDR3 protein results from TCRdb running MiXCR on the PCR reads. This sample has about 400,000 distinct CDR3 sequences; around a third occur once, and the top ten carry about an eighth. Per the germline V gene, CDR1 is DFQATT and CDR2 is SNEGSKA (reference sequence). The V end was cut by 0 bases, the J end by 2 bases, with 10 bases between. The CDR3 consists of 14 residues. Notes on the study in general: A few TRBV segments occurring more often in patients than controls included TRBV5-6, TRBV5-1 and TRBV20-1. Multiple sclerosis patients had significantly lower normalized Chao1 diversity than controls.

Specimen: blood. The sequence came from a girl aged 10 to 17 with multiple sclerosis. The J gene is TRBJ1-2, the V gene TRBV20-1; D gene uncertain. Here the CDR3 reads CSARDSGRNYGYTF. DNA of the CDR3: TGCAGTGCTAGAGATTCCGGACGGAACTATGGCTACACCTTC.